One sample yielded the 2 T cell receptor beta chains listed below, sequenced in a study of T cells in Graves' hyperthyroidism and ophthalmopathy. Researchers took RNA transcripts and amplified the TCR beta CDR3 regions from them. The TCR CDR3 was amplified in a first-round RT-PCR using the HTBI primer set. TCRdb passed the multiplex PCR reads through MiXCR, listing each CDR3 protein once. The table includes roughly 350,000 distinct CDR3 sequences, about 13% detected once. The sequenced sample consisted of blood. The receptors were gathered from a woman between 40 and 50 years old with Graves' ophthalmopathy.

This clonotype was recorded many times. The chain has TRBV12-5 and TRBJ1-4; possibly TRBD1 for D (5 bases). Deletions cut 3 bases from V and 7 bases from J, with 12 bases between. Germline V CDR1 and CDR2: LGHNT, FRNRAP. The CDR3 consists of 14 residues. The DNA for the CDR3 is TGTGCTAGTGGTTTTCAGGGTGGGAGTGAAAAACTGTTTTTT. Translating it yields CASGFQGGSEKLFF.

There are many counts of this clonotype. The genes are TRBV28 and TRBJ2-7, with D maybe TRBD2 (5 bases). The V and J ends lost 5 bases and 3 bases respectively, with 8 bases between them. This CDR3 has 12 residues. Germline CDR1 is MDHEN and CDR2 is SYDVKM. CDR3 in amino acids: CASSSGNYEQYF. The CDR3, as DNA: TGTGCCAGCAGTAGCGGAAACTACGAGCAGTACTTC.